This T cell receptor beta chain was recovered during a study of identical twins. cDNA molecules carried unique molecular identifiers, and template switching added a universal primer site. Using its own MiXCR run on the 5' RACE reads, TCRdb lists one record per CDR3 protein. This sample has about 890,000 distinct CDR3 sequences, with about 12% found just once. The sample holds a few counts of this clonotype. Its antigen is unknown. Germline V lookup: CDR1 MDHEN, CDR2 SYDVKM. This CDR3 has 14 amino acids. Germline trimming cut 5 bases from V and 9 bases from J; bases unmatched to any gene: 7. Study conclusions and caveats: Memory repertoires showed no such pattern, whereas abundant cord blood beta clonotypes carried fewer insertions. The analysis was cross-sectional rather than longitudinal within donors.

Another study also made use of these data, one on yellow fever vaccine responses in identical twins.

This TCR derives from a woman between 18 and 29 years old in good health. Sequencing used PBMCs. The chain couples TRBV28 to TRBJ1-6; the match to TRBD1 covers 7 bases. The DNA for the CDR3 is TGTGCCAGCAGTGGGACAGTGATAGTTTCACCCCTCCACTTT. It encodes CASSGTVIVSPLHF. The full variable domain, with the rest looked up from reference TRBV28 and TRBJ1-6, is DVKVTQSSRYLVKRTGEKVFLECVQDMDHENMFWYRQDPGLGLRLIYFSYDVKMKEKGDIPEGYSVSREKKERFSLILESASTNQTSMYLCASSGTVIVSPLHFGNGTRLTVT.